This TCR beta chain was captured by sequencing in a study of T cells in Graves' hyperthyroidism and ophthalmopathy. Study conclusions and caveats: The blood repertoire included most of the expanded thyroid clonotypes above 0.001.

Clinical Activity Scores of at least 3, NOSPECS grades of at least 4 and durations under 3 months characterized ophthalmopathy patients. RNA transcripts gave rise to amplified TCR beta CDR3 regions. The HTBI primer set served for first-round RT-PCR of the TCR CDR3. TCRdb independently ran MiXCR on the multiplex PCR reads; one entry per CDR3 protein. The data contain about 380,000 distinct CDR3 sequences, less than 20% of them singletons. This clonotype has ten or more counts. Its target is unknown. The CDR3 is 15 amino acids. Trimming shortened V by 4 bases and J by 1 base, and 14 bases separated the two germline ends. The V gene's germline CDR1 is SGHDT and CDR2 YYEEEE.

The sequenced material came from blood. The chain combines TRBV5-6 with TRBJ1-2; D remains unclear. This clonotype was obtained from a man aged 18 to 30 with Graves' ophthalmopathy. CDR3: CASSSLDGNNYGYTF. The CDR3 DNA follows: TGTGCCAGCAGCAGTCTGGACGGAAATAACTATGGCTACACCTTC.